This entry is about one T cell receptor beta chain. This entry is derived from a study of blood T cell repertoires in COVID-19. Produced via immunoSEQ multiplex PCR; TCRdb's table is partial and in-frame only. The sample lists hundreds of thousands of clones; around nine tenths were seen once. J was trimmed by 3 bases and V by 3 bases; bases with no gene match: 4. CDR1 is GTSNPN, CDR2 SVGIG, per germline (reference sequence). CDR3 length: 16 residues. The specimen sequenced was peripheral blood. The chain recombines TRBV30 with TRBJ2-3, with TRBD2 matching over 15 bases. This sequence originates from a man in his fifties or sixties with COVID-19, enrolled during active disease. The CDR3 sequence: CAWSMGLAGGTDTQYF. CDR3 DNA: TGTGCCTGGAGCATGGGACTAGCGGGAGGAACAGATACGCAGTATTTT.